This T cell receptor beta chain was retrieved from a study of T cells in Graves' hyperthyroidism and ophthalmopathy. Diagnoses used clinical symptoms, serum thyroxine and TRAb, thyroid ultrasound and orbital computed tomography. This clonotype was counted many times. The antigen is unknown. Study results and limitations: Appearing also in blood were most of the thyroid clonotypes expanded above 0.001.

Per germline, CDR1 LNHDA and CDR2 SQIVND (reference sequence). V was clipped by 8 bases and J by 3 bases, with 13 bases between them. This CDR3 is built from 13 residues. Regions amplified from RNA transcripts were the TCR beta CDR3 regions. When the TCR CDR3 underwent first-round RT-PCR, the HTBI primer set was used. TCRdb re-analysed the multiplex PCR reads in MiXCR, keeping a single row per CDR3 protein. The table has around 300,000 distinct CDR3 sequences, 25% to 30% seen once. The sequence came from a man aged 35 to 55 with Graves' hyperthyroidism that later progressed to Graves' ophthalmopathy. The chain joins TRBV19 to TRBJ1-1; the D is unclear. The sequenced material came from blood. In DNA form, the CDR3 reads TGTGCCAGTCCATGGGGAGTCTACACTGAAGCTTTCTTT. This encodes CASPWGVYTEAFF.